The 27 T cell receptor beta chains below all came from one sample that was sequenced in a study of T cells in pancreatic ductal adenocarcinoma. Selected pancreatic ductal adenocarcinoma patients had undergone surgery without neoadjuvant therapy. Clones were read by immunoSEQ multiplex PCR, and TCRdb kept only the in-frame ones, dropping some. The sample yields around 15,000 clones, about 90% seen once. Specimen: PBMCs. The receptor source for this set is a human donor with pancreatic ductal adenocarcinoma.

The chain employs TRBV18 and TRBJ1-4; the match to TRBD1 covers 11 bases. Germline V gene lookup returns CDR1 KGHSH and CDR2 LQKENI. The V segment lost 2 bases and the J segment 0 bases; nucleotides outside the gene matches: 11. The CDR3 totals 20 residues. The CDR3 loop reads CASSPSWTGGLKSTNEKLFF. Written as DNA, the CDR3 is TGTGCCAGCTCACCATCCTGGACAGGGGGCCTTAAATCAACTAATGAAAAACTGTTTTTT.

The V gene is TRBV9, the J gene TRBJ2-3, with D tentatively TRBD2 (6 bases). Germline assignment: CDR1 SGDLS and CDR2 YYNGEE. The CDR3 runs to 15 residues. Trimming took 4 bases from V and 1 from J, leaving 13 bases between them. CDR3 sequence reads: CASSHSTGGTDTQYF. CDR3 in DNA: TGTGCCAGCAGCCATTCGACGGGGGGCACAGATACGCAGTATTTT. The whole variable domain, remainder taken from reference TRBV9 and TRBJ2-3, is DSGVTQTPKHLITATGQRVTLRCSPRSGDLSVYWYQQSLDQGLQFLIQYYNGEERAKGNILERFSAQQFPDLHSELNLSSLELGDSALYFCASSHSTGGTDTQYFGPGTRLTVL.

This rearrangement joins TRBV11-2 to TRBJ2-7, with D uncertain. Per the germline V gene, CDR1 is SGHAT and CDR2 is FQNNGV. The CDR3 consists of 13 residues. V gave up 0 bases and J gave up 10 bases, with 13 bases separating them. The CDR3 region has the DNA TGTGCCAGCAGCTTAGACCTCCAGGAGCTACAGTACTTC. Its protein is CASSLDLQELQYF.

The CDR3 region has the DNA TGTGCCAGCAGCTTGTTAGGACCGAACACTGAAGCTTTCTTT. It yields the protein CASSLLGPNTEAFF. V usage is TRBV5-6 and J usage is TRBJ1-1; D remains unclear. This CDR3 spans 14 amino acids. V was shortened by 1 base and J by 1 base, with 8 bases between the two germline ends. Germline assignment: CDR1 SGHDT and CDR2 YYEEEE.

The chain joins TRBV15 to TRBJ1-1; 7 bases are a match to TRBD1. Trimming at V came to 5 bases and at J to 6 bases, leaving 3 bases not matched to a gene. Germline V lookup: CDR1 LNHNV, CDR2 YYDKDF (reference sequence). The CDR3 totals 12 residues. As DNA, the CDR3 is TGTGCCACCAGCCAGGGGGGGGCTGAAGCTTTCTTT. It translates to CATSQGGAEAFF. The full variable domain, completed using reference TRBV15 and TRBJ1-1, is DAMVIQNPRYQVTQFGKPVTLSCSQTLNHNVMYWYQQKSSQAPKLLFHYYDKDFNNEADTPDNFQSRRPNTSFCFLDIRSPGLGDTAMYLCATSQGGAEAFFGQGTRLTVV.

V and J are TRBV6-5 and TRBJ1-2; D gene uncertain. Germline V gene data show CDR1 as MNHEY and CDR2 as SVGAGI. This CDR3 is 13 amino acids long. V lost 2 bases and J lost 4, with 8 bases in between. The CDR3 nucleotides read TGTGCCAGCAGTTACGGGTCTTCCTATGGCTACACCTTC. Its translation: CASSYGSSYGYTF.

The chain is built from TRBV7-6 and TRBJ1-3, with 7 bases fitting TRBD1. Germline V gives CDR1 SGHVS, CDR2 FNYEAQ. There are 17 residues in the CDR3. After removal of 0 bases from V and 4 bases from J, the junction contained 9 bases not matched to a gene. In DNA, the CDR3 is TGTGCCAGCAGCTTAGCCCTAACTCCGGGACAGGGAAACACCATATATTTT. This translates into CASSLALTPGQGNTIYF.

The chain couples TRBV5-4 to TRBJ1-1; 11 nucleotides align to TRBD1. The CDR3 consists of 18 residues. The germline CDR1 and CDR2 sequences are SGHNT and YYREEE (reference sequence). J was trimmed by 1 base and V by 4 bases; bases with no gene match: 12. CDR3 bases: TGTGCCAGCAGCCCCGGACAGGGGGCTCCGGTGGGGAACACTGAAGCTTTCTTT. This codes for CASSPGQGAPVGNTEAFF.

The chain uses TRBV19 and TRBJ1-1; no reliable D call. Per the germline V gene, CDR1 is LNHDA and CDR2 is SQIVND (reference sequence). Trimming shortened V by 4 bases and J by 1 base, and 7 bases separated the two germline ends. The CDR3 has 13 amino acids. CDR3 sequence (DNA): TGTGCCAGTAGTAGAGGTTGGAACACTGAAGCTTTCTTT. Encoded protein: CASSRGWNTEAFF.

This rearrangement joins TRBV11-2 to TRBJ2-7; 8 bases line up with TRBD2. CDR1 is SGHAT and CDR2 is FQNNGV in the germline V gene. The length of the CDR3 is 17 residues. V shed 6 bases and J 1 base; nucleotides not matched to a gene: 14. CDR3 DNA: TGTGCCAGCAGTTCCGGGGGGGGACGGAGCAAATCCTACGAGCAGTACTTC. Translating gives CASSSGGGRSKSYEQYF.

The chain uses TRBV7-2 and TRBJ1-4; TRBD1 is a possible D gene (6 bases). The CDR3 has 16 amino acids. V lost 1 base and J 6 bases, leaving 15 bases between the germline ends. Germline V CDR1 and CDR2: SGHTA, FQGNSA. In nucleotides, the CDR3 is TGTGCCAGCAGCTTAGATCGCGGGGGGCGGTATGAAAAACTGTTTTTT. Protein product: CASSLDRGGRYEKLFF.

The gene calls are TRBV30 and TRBJ2-3; possible D gene TRBD1, 5 bases. Trimming took 4 bases from V and 0 from J, leaving 11 bases between them. CDR1 is GTSNPN and CDR2 is SVGIG in the germline V gene (reference sequence). The CDR3 spans 14 residues. The CDR3 bases are TGTGCCTGGACTAGGGGAACTAGCACAGATACGCAGTATTTT. Its protein product is CAWTRGTSTDTQYF.

The J gene is TRBJ1-2, the V gene TRBV19; D gene ambiguous. The CDR3 spans 14 residues. Germline CDR1 is LNHDA and CDR2 is SQIVND (reference sequence). Trimming took off 6 bases at V and 4 bases at J, with 15 bases between the two ends. CDR3 sequence: CASSDQTSLYGYTF. The CDR3 DNA follows: TGTGCCAGTAGCGATCAGACATCCCTCTATGGCTACACCTTC.

This chain uses TRBV5-1 with TRBJ1-5, with a weak D call TRBD1 (5 bases). Trimming removed 0 bases from V and 7 bases from J, with 14 bases in between. This CDR3 comprises 15 residues. Germline V gene lookup returns CDR1 SGHRS and CDR2 YFSETQ. The CDR3 DNA reads TGCGCCAGCAGCTTGGCCCCGCAGGGTAGGCAGCCCCAGCATTTT. Amino acids: CASSLAPQGRQPQHF.

In its sample, this clone was seen once. The chain recombines TRBV4-2 with TRBJ1-4, with 9 bases aligning to TRBD1. CDR3 length: 15 amino acids. The junction had 8 bases not matched to a gene; V was cut back by 4 bases and J by 8 bases. Looked up from germline, CDR1 is LGHNA and CDR2 is YNFKEQ. CDR3 sequence reads: CASSPPGQGYEKLFF. The CDR3 region has the DNA TGTGCCAGCAGCCCGCCGGGACAGGGTTACGAAAAACTGTTTTTT.

The chain is built from TRBV7-3 and TRBJ2-2; TRBD1 aligns across 7 bases. This CDR3 region has 18 residues. After removal of 0 bases from V and 0 bases from J, the junction contained 7 bases not matched to a gene. Looked up from germline, CDR1 is SGHTA and CDR2 is FQGTGA. The CDR3 protein is CASSLTPEQGANTGELFF. In nucleotides, the CDR3 is TGTGCCAGCAGCTTAACCCCGGAGCAGGGGGCGAACACCGGGGAGCTGTTTTTT.

This chain links TRBV21-1 with TRBJ1-1; the tabulated D call, TRBD1, remains unverified against the DNA. TRBV21-1 is an annotated pseudogene. There are 16 residues in the CDR3. CDR3 amino acids: CASSRILGQPNTEAFF. The CDR3 nucleotides are TGTGCCAGCAGCCGGATCCTGGGACAGCCGAACACTGAAGCTTTCTTT.

V usage is TRBV9 and J usage is TRBJ1-2; no clear D gene. Germline V gene lookup returns CDR1 SGDLS and CDR2 YYNGEE. Trimming pared 4 bases from V and 6 bases from J, leaving 19 bases between. This CDR3 is 15 amino acids long. The CDR3 DNA reads as TGTGCCAGCAGCCTAAGGACGTCCCACAGAGATGGCTACACCTTC. It yields the protein CASSLRTSHRDGYTF.

This clone was counted a few times. The gene calls are TRBV7-9 and TRBJ2-5; 14 bases fit TRBD2. This CDR3 region has 17 residues. Germline lookup yields CDR1 SEHNR and CDR2 FQNEAQ (reference sequence). V dropped 5 bases and J dropped 0; count of bases not matched to a gene: 5. The CDR3 DNA sequence: TGTGCCAGCAGCGGACTAGCGGGGGGACCGTACCAAGAGACCCAGTACTTC. Its translation is CASSGLAGGPYQETQYF.

This clone has only one observation. V is TRBV7-8 and J is TRBJ1-1; tentative D call: TRBD1 (6 bases). Germline V lookup: CDR1 SGHVS, CDR2 FQNEAQ. Trimming shortened V by 2 bases and J by 0 bases, and 13 bases separated the two germline ends. This CDR3 is built from 16 residues. For the CDR3, the DNA is TGTGCCAGCAGCTTAATATCTGGGGGCATGAACACTGAAGCTTTCTTT. Translating gives CASSLISGGMNTEAFF. The full variable domain, in which reference TRBV7-8 and TRBJ1-1 provide the parts outside the CDR3, is GAGVSQSPRYKVAKRGQDVALRCDPISGHVSLFWYQQALGQGPEFLTYFQNEAQLDKSGLPSDRFFAERPEGSVSTLKIQRTQQEDSAVYLCASSLISGGMNTEAFFGQGTRLTVV.

The CDR3 spells CASVLRAGATYGYTF. The CDR3 region has the DNA TGTGCCAGCGTACTCCGGGCAGGGGCCACCTATGGCTACACCTTC. The gene calls are TRBV27 and TRBJ1-2; D may be TRBD1 (6 bases). This CDR3 comprises 15 residues. The germline CDR1 and CDR2 sequences are MNHEY and SMNVEV (reference sequence). V lost 8 bases and J 4 bases, leaving 20 bases between the germline ends.

The chain has TRBV19 and TRBJ2-7; 7 bases align to TRBD1. Germline V gene sequence: CDR1 LNHDA, CDR2 SQIVND (reference sequence). Unmatched junction bases numbered 8, after V lost 6 bases and J lost 3 bases. The CDR3 has 14 amino acids. This CDR3 reads CASRGLRDSYEQYF. CDR3 in DNA: TGTGCCAGTAGGGGCCTCCGGGACAGCTACGAGCAGTACTTC. The entire variable domain, with the rest obtained from reference TRBV19 and TRBJ2-7, is as follows: DGGITQSPKYLFRKEGQNVTLSCEQNLNHDAMYWYRQDPGQGLRLIYYSQIVNDFQKGDIAEGYSVSREKKESFPLTVTSAQKNPTAFYLCASRGLRDSYEQYFGPGTRLTVT.

As concerns this clone: Compared with germline, one end of the junction differs, possibly owing to a read error. This sequence joins TRBV5-4 and TRBJ2-7; 11 nucleotides line up with TRBD2. The germline V gene encodes CDR1 SGHNT and CDR2 YYREEE (reference sequence). The CDR3 runs to 12 residues. The CDR3 is CASSLAGTSGLF. CDR3 nucleotide sequence: TGTGCCAGCAGCTTGGCCGGGACTAGCGGACTCTTC.

This chain links TRBV4-3 with TRBJ2-5, with a possible D match to TRBD2 (6 bases). Trimming removed 4 bases from V and 0 bases from J, with 12 bases in between. Per the germline V gene, CDR1 is LGHNA and CDR2 is YSLEER. The length of the CDR3 is 15 residues. The CDR3 sequence is CASSLGTVDQETQYF. The CDR3 nucleotides are TGCGCCAGCAGCCTAGGGACTGTCGACCAAGAGACCCAGTACTTC.

CDR3 residues: CASSYPRGTGRGEQYF. The CDR3 region has the DNA TGTGCCAGCAGTTACCCCCGCGGGACCGGACGGGGCGAGCAGTACTTC. This chain connects TRBV6-6 to TRBJ2-7; maybe TRBD2 (6 bases). Germline V lookup: CDR1 MNHNY, CDR2 SVGAGI (reference sequence). The CDR3 spans 16 residues. V shed 2 bases and J shed 6 bases, with 20 bases lying between them.

The rearrangement joins TRBV5-5 to TRBJ1-1, with D perhaps matching TRBD1 (6 bases). CDR1 is SGHKS and CDR2 is YYEKEE in the germline V gene (reference sequence). Trimming took 2 bases from V and 6 from J, leaving 17 bases between them. The CDR3 consists of 15 residues. In nucleotides, the CDR3 is TGTGCCAGCAGCTTCGTTACGGGGGGCAACGCTGAAGCTTTCTTT. Its translation is CASSFVTGGNAEAFF.

This chain joins TRBV7-2 and TRBJ2-3; 10 bases line up with TRBD2. The V segment lost 5 bases and the J segment 5 bases; nucleotides outside the gene matches: 13. This CDR3 contains 17 residues. Germline V gene lookup returns CDR1 SGHTA and CDR2 FQGNSA. CDR3 nucleotides: TGTGCCAGCAGCGAGCGGGGGGGCACCGCTGGTGGAGATACGCAGTATTTT. Translated: CASSERGGTAGGDTQYF.